This T cell receptor beta chain came from a study of T cells in Graves' hyperthyroidism and ophthalmopathy. Study summary: At the time of initial diagnosis and before any treatment, peripheral blood was collected. Points from the study as a whole: Among thyroid clonotypes expanded above 0.001, most also appeared in blood.

The CDR3 is made up of 15 amino acids. Germline loops: CDR1 DFQATT, CDR2 SNEGSKA (reference sequence). The ends were cut back, 0 bases at V and 8 bases at J, with 18 bases in the middle. There were TCR beta CDR3 regions amplified from RNA transcripts. HTBI primers drove first-round RT-PCR of the TCR CDR3. One entry per CDR3 protein, called by TCRdb with MiXCR from the multiplex PCR reads. The sample has hundreds of thousands of distinct CDR3 sequences; roughly 15% are singletons. This clonotype came up many times. The target antigen is unknown. The chain couples TRBV20-1 to TRBJ2-3, with D hard to call. Sequencing input: blood. The sequence derives from a man between 18 and 35 years old with Graves' ophthalmopathy. DNA of the CDR3: TGCAGTGCTAGAGATTTAGCACCGCTTCACGGTACGCAGTATTTT. Amino acids: CSARDLAPLHGTQYF.